This is a list of T cell receptor beta chains from one sample in a study of blood T cell repertoires in COVID-19. Clones were read by immunoSEQ multiplex PCR, and TCRdb kept only the in-frame ones, dropping some. Altogether approximately 400,000 clones are present, more than 85% being singletons, with the ten largest covering about 0.83%. The sample comprised PBMCs or T cells enriched from blood (not recorded which). These receptors all come from a woman aged 40 to 50 who had been exposed to COVID-19. Both conserved end residues are part of each CDR3. Each record gives: J gene, V gene, D gene, clone size, CDR3 protein, CDR3 DNA. The D gene is left open where the match is weak. Where a row states a size, it is once, few, many or the class of an expanded clone; other rows omit it.

TRBJ1-1 | TRBV7-9 | . | . | CASSLYPGINTEAFF | TGTGCCAGCAGCTTATATCCAGGGATTAACACTGAAGCTTTCTTT
TRBJ1-1 | TRBV19 | . | . | CASSIDPRGAEAFF | TGTGCCAGTAGTATAGACCCTCGGGGGGCTGAAGCTTTCTTT
TRBJ1-6 | TRBV27 | . | . | CASSRHRVGADSPLHF | TGTGCCAGCAGCCGCCACAGGGTTGGGGCGGATTCACCCCTCCACTTT
TRBJ2-7 | TRBV5-5 | TRBD1 | . | CASSLGGTGSYEQYF | TGTGCCAGCAGCTTGGGGGGGACAGGGTCCTACGAGCAGTACTTC
TRBJ1-5 | TRBV19 | TRBD1 | . | CASSSVGGLTQPQHF | TGTGCCAGTAGTAGCGTAGGGGGCTTAACTCAGCCCCAGCATTTT
TRBJ2-3 | TRBV7-3 | . | . | CASSLSRADTQYF | TGTGCCAGCAGCTTAAGCAGGGCAGATACGCAGTATTTT
TRBJ2-1 | TRBV23-1 | TRBD1 | . | CASRGQGLLNEQFF | TGCGCCAGCAGAGGACAGGGTTTATTGAATGAGCAGTTCTTC
TRBJ2-1 | TRBV19 | TRBD1 | . | CASSIVGGGQGGMEQFF | TGTGCCAGTAGTATAGTTGGGGGTGGACAGGGAGGCATGGAGCAGTTCTTC
TRBJ2-2 | TRBV7-9 | . | . | CASSLGGGVDTGELFF | TGTGCCAGCAGCTTAGGAGGGGGTGTGGACACCGGGGAGCTGTTTTTT
TRBJ1-5 | TRBV12-3/TRBV12-4 | . | . | CASRIGGGQPQHF | TGTGCCAGCCGCATCGGGGGTGGACAGCCCCAGCATTTT
TRBJ1-1 | TRBV11-2 | . | . | CASSLSAGGNTEAFF | TGTGCCAGCAGCTTATCGGCCGGGGGGAACACTGAAGCTTTCTTT
TRBJ2-3 | TRBV7-9 | . | . | CASSLQGGNTDTQYF | TGTGCCAGCAGCTTACAAGGGGGTAACACAGATACGCAGTATTTT
TRBJ2-7 | TRBV7-2 | . | . | CASSTLAGDYEQYF | TGTGCCAGCAGCACCCTGGCAGGGGACTACGAGCAGTACTTC
TRBJ2-5 | TRBV18 | . | . | CASSPLSGQETQYF | TGTGCCAGCTCACCGTTAAGCGGCCAAGAGACCCAGTACTTC
TRBJ1-4 | TRBV6-5 | TRBD1 | . | CASSHRGNEKLFF | TGTGCCAGCAGCCACAGGGGGAATGAAAAACTGTTTTTT
TRBJ1-1 | TRBV5-1 | . | . | CASSLNANYEAFF | TGCGCCAGCAGCTTGAATGCGAATTATGAAGCTTTCTTT
TRBJ2-1 | TRBV24-1 | . | . | CATSLANEQFF | TGTGCCACCAGTCTAGCGAATGAGCAGTTCTTC
TRBJ1-5 | TRBV29-1 | . | once | CSAQGFGDQPQHF | TGCAGCGCACAGGGCTTTGGAGATCAGCCCCAGCATTTT
TRBJ1-1 | TRBV12-3/TRBV12-4 | . | . | CASSFKRDTEAFF | TGTGCCAGCAGTTTTAAACGGGACACTGAAGCTTTCTTT
TRBJ1-3 | TRBV13 | . | . | CASSLEQISGNTIYF | TGTGCCAGCAGCTTAGAACAGATCTCTGGAAACACCATATATTTT
TRBJ1-3 | TRBV9 | . | . | CASSRAGNTIYF | TGTGCCAGCAGCCGGGCTGGAAACACCATATATTTT
TRBJ2-5 | TRBV2 | TRBD2 | once | CARIAPGTSGYNQETQYF | TGTGCCAGGATTGCCCCCGGGACTAGCGGGTACAACCAAGAGACCCAGTACTTC
TRBJ1-5 | TRBV3-1/TRBV3-2 | TRBD1 | . | CASSLEDRESPKPQHF | TGTGCCAGCAGCCTCGAGGACAGGGAGAGCCCAAAGCCCCAGCATTTT
TRBJ1-2 | TRBV4-2 | TRBD1 | . | CASSQDTGQGGEGYTF | TGTGCCAGCAGCCAAGATACCGGACAGGGGGGAGAGGGCTACACCTTC
TRBJ1-6 | TRBV20-1 | . | . | CSASGSGRGDFGGNSPLHF | TGCAGTGCTAGTGGCTCGGGTCGAGGGGACTTTGGGGGGAATTCACCCCTCCACTTT
TRBJ2-4 | TRBV10-3 | . | . | CAISDSGLAKNIQYF | TGTGCCATCAGTGATTCGGGGTTAGCCAAAAACATTCAGTACTTC
TRBJ1-2 | TRBV27 | TRBD1 | . | CASSTTGGSGGYTF | TGTGCCAGCAGTACGACAGGGGGCTCGGGAGGCTACACCTTC
TRBJ2-1 | TRBV15 | . | once | CATSRDGGNNEQFF | TGTGCCACCAGCAGAGACGGAGGGAACAATGAGCAGTTCTTC
TRBJ1-1 | TRBV11-2 | TRBD1 | . | CASSSGTGDTEAFF | TGTGCCAGCAGCTCGGGGACAGGGGACACTGAAGCTTTCTTT
TRBJ1-5 | TRBV6-5 | . | . | CASSYYRDQPQHF | TGTGCCAGCAGTTACTACAGGGATCAGCCCCAGCATTTT
TRBJ1-5 | TRBV19 | . | once | CASRRRGGESYSNQPQHF | TGTGCCAGTAGGAGGAGAGGGGGTGAATCATATAGCAATCAGCCCCAGCATTTT
TRBJ1-2 | TRBV7-9 | . | . | CASSLGSGSYGYTF | TGTGCCAGCAGCTTAGGGTCAGGGTCATATGGCTACACCTTC
TRBJ2-1 | TRBV5-7 | TRBD2 | . | CASSLVSSGRSGNEQFF | TGTGCCAGCAGCTTGGTGTCTAGCGGGAGATCCGGCAATGAGCAGTTCTTC
TRBJ2-1 | TRBV2 | . | . | CASSVRGPDNEQFF | TGTGCCAGCAGTGTAAGGGGTCCGGACAATGAGCAGTTCTTC
TRBJ1-5 | TRBV18 | . | . | CASSPTPTGEPQHF | TGTGCCAGCTCACCAACCCCAACGGGTGAGCCCCAGCATTTT
TRBJ1-1 | TRBV30 | . | . | CAWSVQGKNTEAFF | TGTGCCTGGAGTGTACAGGGTAAGAACACTGAAGCTTTCTTT
TRBJ1-5 | TRBV11-2 | . | . | CASSLEGRLNQPQHF | TGTGCCAGCAGCTTAGAAGGGAGGTTAAATCAGCCCCAGCATTTT
TRBJ2-1 | TRBV9 | TRBD1 | . | CASSPAGTGLGTEQFF | TGTGCCAGCAGCCCCGCCGGGACAGGGCTTGGGACCGAGCAGTTCTTC
TRBJ1-5 | TRBV7-3 | . | . | CASSWRGASNQPQHF | TGTGCCAGCAGCTGGAGGGGAGCTAGCAATCAGCCCCAGCATTTT
TRBJ1-3 | TRBV25-1 | . | once | CASSELWSEQSGNTIYF | TGTGCCAGCAGTGAATTGTGGTCGGAACAGTCTGGAAACACCATATATTTT
TRBJ1-5 | TRBV6-4 | . | . | CASRITGKGEPQHF | TGTGCCAGCCGAATCACAGGGAAGGGGGAGCCCCAGCATTTT
TRBJ1-2 | TRBV27 | . | once | CASSLREGYGYTF | TGTGCCAGCAGTTTAAGGGAGGGTTATGGCTACACCTTC
TRBJ1-6 | TRBV19 | TRBD1 | . | CASRPGTGGNSPLHF | TGTGCCAGTAGGCCCGGGACAGGGGGAAATTCACCCCTCCACTTT
TRBJ2-1 | TRBV25-1 | TRBD2 | . | CASSDLISGRVDEQFF | TGTGCCAGCAGTGATTTGATTAGCGGGAGGGTCGATGAGCAGTTCTTC
TRBJ2-7 | TRBV30 | TRBD1 | . | CAWGDRTYEQYF | TGTGCCTGGGGGGACAGAACCTACGAGCAGTACTTC
TRBJ1-1 | TRBV15 | TRBD1 | . | CATSRTGTGYMNTEAFF | TGTGCCACCAGCAGAACCGGGACAGGGTATATGAACACTGAAGCTTTCTTT
TRBJ1-2 | TRBV29-1 | . | . | CSVDRGGRTF | TGCAGCGTTGACAGGGGCGGCAGGACCTTC
TRBJ2-7 | TRBV6-5 | . | once | CASSPTGGSSREQYF | TGTGCCAGCAGTCCTACAGGCGGATCCAGCAGGGAGCAGTACTTC
TRBJ1-4 | TRBV9 | . | . | CASSVGQNPEKLFF | TGTGCCAGCAGCGTTGGACAGAATCCTGAAAAACTGTTTTTT
TRBJ2-7 | TRBV11-2 | . | . | CASSLDTPTGEQYF | TGTGCCAGCAGCCTCGACACTCCTACAGGAGAGCAGTACTTC
TRBJ1-6 | TRBV19 | TRBD1 | . | CATQGQGAYYNSPLHF | TGTGCCACCCAGGGACAGGGGGCCTACTATAATTCACCCCTCCACTTT
TRBJ1-5 | TRBV6-2/TRBV6-3 | . | . | CASSPGGSRQPQHF | TGTGCCAGCAGCCCCGGGGGGAGTCGTCAGCCCCAGCATTTT
TRBJ2-7 | TRBV18 | TRBD1 | . | CASSPRDRGGEQYF | TGTGCCAGCTCACCCCGGGACAGGGGCGGAGAGCAGTACTTC